The 29 T cell receptor beta chains below all came from one sample that was sequenced in a study of blood T cell repertoires in COVID-19 (dated by TCRdb to the early 2020s). Library preparation used the immunoSEQ multiplex PCR assay. TCRdb retrieved this table from immuneACCESS and kept in-frame rearrangements only. Not all clones are present; in checked studies, unresolved V genes account for under half, and no reason is known for the remainder. Here the sample has roughly 250,000 clones; 84% occur a single time. About a sixth of the sample is taken by the ten largest. Sequenced input: peripheral blood. All receptors come from a person aged 70 to 80 with COVID-19, enrolled during active disease.

V usage is TRBV10-3 and J usage is TRBJ2-5; the D gene is possibly TRBD2 (6 bases). Germline lookup yields CDR1 ENHRY and CDR2 SYGVKD. Trimming took off 3 bases at V and 0 bases at J, with 11 bases between the two ends. This CDR3 has 15 residues. The CDR3 DNA reads as TGTGCCATCAGTGAAATGAGGAGGGACCAAGAGACCCAGTACTTC. Translated: CAISEMRRDQETQYF.

The gene calls are TRBV7-6 and TRBJ1-5, with 9 nucleotides matching TRBD1. Germline CDR1 SGHVS, CDR2 FNYEAQ. The CDR3 runs to 15 residues. With 4 bases clipped from V and 3 bases from J, the junction kept 4 bases outside the gene matches. The CDR3 DNA is TGTGCCAGCAGCTGGCGACAGGGGGTCAATCAGCCCCAGCATTTT. This codes for CASSWRQGVNQPQHF.

V is TRBV15 and J is TRBJ2-7; no clear D. Trimming shortened V by 5 bases and J by 8 bases, and 16 bases separated the two germline ends. This CDR3 region has 13 residues. Germline V gene data show CDR1 as LNHNV and CDR2 as YYDKDF (reference sequence). Here the CDR3 DNA reads TGTGCCACCAGCCAGGCCCGGTATTTACAGCAGTACTTC. Protein: CATSQARYLQQYF.

This clone has only a few counts. This chain uses TRBV28 with TRBJ2-1; 9 nucleotides match TRBD2. Germline lookup yields CDR1 MDHEN and CDR2 SYDVKM. The CDR3 has 17 amino acids. The trim removed 4 bases at V and 5 bases at J, leaving 12 bases unmatched. The CDR3: CASSSYSGTSRDNEQFF. The CDR3 nucleotides are TGTGCCAGCAGTTCCTACTCCGGGACTAGCCGAGACAATGAGCAGTTCTTC.

The CDR3 region is CASGSPRGNTIYF. For the CDR3, the DNA is TGTGCCAGCGGGAGTCCAAGGGGAAACACCATATATTTT. The V call is TRBV9, the J call TRBJ1-3; D is unclear. Trimming removed 7 bases at V and 4 bases at J, with 12 bases between. Germline V gene sequence: CDR1 SGDLS, CDR2 YYNGEE. CDR3 length: 13 amino acids.

This chain connects TRBV6-5 to TRBJ2-7, with TRBD2 matching 9 bases. V trimming: 9 bases; J trimming: 5 bases; junction bases outside the gene matches: 11. CDR1 is MNHEY and CDR2 is SVGAGI in the germline V gene. CDR3 length: 14 amino acids. The CDR3 DNA is TGTGCCAGGGACTATAGCGGGAGAGTACACGAGCAGTACTTC. Translated, it gives CARDYSGRVHEQYF.

The rearrangement uses TRBV6-1 and TRBJ1-3; a weak D match, TRBD1 (5 bases). Germline CDR1 is MNHNS and CDR2 is SASEGT. Trimming pared 5 bases from V and 0 bases from J, leaving 11 bases between. The CDR3 consists of 15 residues. Written as DNA, the CDR3 is TGTGCCAGCAGTTTCAGGGCAACCTCTGGAAACACCATATATTTT. Translation gives CASSFRATSGNTIYF.

The chain links TRBV11-3 to TRBJ2-3, with D perhaps matching TRBD2 (7 bases). The V end lost 2 bases, the J end lost 8 bases, and 26 bases lay between the germline ends. Germline-derived CDR1 and CDR2 are SGHNT and YENEEA. The CDR3 contains 18 residues. As DNA, the CDR3 is TGTGCCAGCAGCTTACATGGCAACGGGGGGCCTCTAGCTAGTACGCAGTATTTT. Translated, it gives CASSLHGNGGPLASTQYF.

The chain employs TRBV19 and TRBJ1-5, with TRBD1 identical over 7 bases. Germline values: CDR1 LNHDA, CDR2 SQIVND (reference sequence). Germline trimming cut 6 bases from V and 0 bases from J; bases unmatched to any gene: 8. This CDR3 is built from 16 residues. The CDR3 DNA is TGTGCCAGTAGGCAAGGACAGGCATATAGCAATCAGCCCCAGCATTTT. Translation: CASRQGQAYSNQPQHF. Supplemented by reference TRBV19 and TRBJ1-5, the full variable domain reads DGGITQSPKYLFRKEGQNVTLSCEQNLNHDAMYWYRQDPGQGLRLIYYSQIVNDFQKGDIAEGYSVSREKKESFPLTVTSAQKNPTAFYLCASRQGQAYSNQPQHFGDGTRLSIL.

This clone has a handful of counts. The chain employs TRBV2 and TRBJ2-5; 7 bases line up with TRBD2. Per the germline V gene, CDR1 is SNHLY and CDR2 is FYNNEI. V was pared by 4 bases and J by 5 bases, with 7 bases of the junction left unmatched. CDR3 size: 14 residues. CDR3 coding DNA: TGTGCCAGCAGTGCGACGCCGCGGGGGGAGACCCAGTACTTC. It codes for CASSATPRGETQYF.

The table lists this clone with a count of one. V is TRBV28 and J is TRBJ1-6, with D tentatively TRBD1 (5 bases). Trimming stripped 4 bases from V and 7 bases from J, with 11 bases between. Germline assignment: CDR1 MDHEN and CDR2 SYDVKM. The CDR3 extends over 14 amino acids. CDR3 in DNA: TGTGCCAGCAGTTACAGGAGGGTCAATTCACCCCTCCACTTT. Protein product: CASSYRRVNSPLHF. The full variable domain, with the rest looked up from reference TRBV28 and TRBJ1-6, is DVKVTQSSRYLVKRTGEKVFLECVQDMDHENMFWYRQDPGLGLRLIYFSYDVKMKEKGDIPEGYSVSREKKERFSLILESASTNQTSMYLCASSYRRVNSPLHFGNGTRLTVT.

The chain has TRBV7-9 and TRBJ2-1, with 8 bases matching TRBD1. This CDR3 has 13 residues. The germline V gene has CDR1 SEHNR and CDR2 FQNEAQ (reference sequence). After removal of 6 bases from V and 6 bases from J, the junction contained 4 bases not matched to a gene. The CDR3 reads CASSTTGGNEQFF. The CDR3 bases are TGTGCCAGCAGTACCACAGGGGGCAATGAGCAGTTCTTC. The full variable domain, with the rest looked up from reference TRBV7-9 and TRBJ2-1, is DTGVSQNPRHKITKRGQNVTFRCDPISEHNRLYWYRQTLGQGPEFLTYFQNEAQLEKSRLLSDRFSAERPKGSFSTLEIQRTEQGDSAMYLCASSTTGGNEQFFGPGTRLTVL.

V is TRBV28 and J is TRBJ2-6; tentative D call: TRBD1 (6 bases). This CDR3 spans 17 amino acids. The germline V gene encodes CDR1 MDHEN and CDR2 SYDVKM. V lost 5 bases to trimming and J lost 2 bases, with 16 bases between them. In DNA form, the CDR3 reads TGTGCCAGCAGTGCCCCAGCAAAGGGGGCTGGGGCCAACGTCCTGACTTTC. Translation: CASSAPAKGAGANVLTF.

On this clone itself: The DNA is omitted, as the CDR3 cannot be located on it reliably, and the CDR3 follows TCRdb's listing. The chain links TRBV7-2 to TRBJ2-1; the tabulated D call, TRBD2, remains unverified against the DNA. The germline V gene has CDR1 SGHTA and CDR2 FQGNSA. The CDR3 is 17 amino acids long, termini counted. The CDR3 sequence: CASSLFLLASLYNEQFF.

This chain connects TRBV5-1 to TRBJ1-3; possible D gene TRBD1, 6 bases. Germline assignment: CDR1 SGHRS and CDR2 YFSETQ. CDR3 length equals 16 residues. V lost 1 base, J lost 0 bases, and 11 bases lay in between. The CDR3, as DNA: TGCGCCAGCAGCTTGACAGGGTTACACTCTGGAAACACCATATATTTT. Encoded protein: CASSLTGLHSGNTIYF.

The J gene is TRBJ1-1, the V gene TRBV6-2 or TRBV6-3, with D perhaps TRBD1 (5 bases). With 2 bases removed from V and 0 bases from J, the gap between germline ends came to 10 bases. There are 15 residues in the CDR3. Germline V gives CDR1 MNHEY, CDR2 SVGEGT. CDR3 nucleotides: TGTGCCAGCAGTTACGGGGCCTTTTTGAACACTGAAGCTTTCTTT. This encodes CASSYGAFLNTEAFF.

The V and J genes are TRBV28 and TRBJ1-5, with a weak D call TRBD1 (5 bases). The CDR3 runs 15 residues. Germline CDR1 reads MDHEN; CDR2 reads SYDVKM. V dropped 5 bases and J dropped 6 bases, with 17 bases sitting between them. CDR3 loop: CASSNAGRDFQPQHF. CDR3 sequence (DNA): TGTGCCAGCAGTAACGCGGGGCGGGATTTTCAGCCCCAGCATTTT. The full variable domain, completed using reference TRBV28 and TRBJ1-5, is DVKVTQSSRYLVKRTGEKVFLECVQDMDHENMFWYRQDPGLGLRLIYFSYDVKMKEKGDIPEGYSVSREKKERFSLILESASTNQTSMYLCASSNAGRDFQPQHFGDGTRLSIL.

As for this clone: A read error may account for a junction end that differs from germline. This chain uses TRBV4-3 with TRBJ1-1, with D uncertain. Germline CDR1 reads LGHNA; CDR2 reads YSLEER. This CDR3 region has 14 residues. Here the CDR3 reads CASSKERIGNEAFF. The CDR3 DNA is TGCGCCAGCAGCAAAGAGAGAATCGGGAATGAAGCTTTCTTT.

The gene calls are TRBV15 and TRBJ2-7; 8 bases line up with TRBD1. Per the germline V gene, CDR1 is LNHNV and CDR2 is YYDKDF (reference sequence). The CDR3 covers 15 residues. With 4 bases clipped from V and 5 bases from J, the junction kept 10 bases outside the gene matches. CDR3 sequence (DNA): TGTGCCACCAGCACCATGGACAGGGTAGGGAACGAGCAGTACTTC. It is translated as CATSTMDRVGNEQYF.

The chain combines TRBV7-6 with TRBJ2-2, with TRBD2 matching 12 bases. The CDR3 has 20 amino acids. The J segment lost 0 bases and the V segment lost 4 bases, leaving 12 bases of the junction unmatched. Germline loops: CDR1 SGHVS, CDR2 FNYEAQ. The CDR3, as DNA: TGTGCCAGCAGCTCCCCCCTTAGACTAGCGGGAGTGCCGAACACCGGGGAGCTGTTTTTT. Residues: CASSSPLRLAGVPNTGELFF.

The CDR3 bases are TGCGCCAGCAGCTCCCGACTAGCGGGAAACCAAGAGACCCAGTACTTC. Its translation is CASSSRLAGNQETQYF. The rearrangement links TRBV5-1 to TRBJ2-5; 11 positions match TRBD2. The CDR3 runs to 16 residues. Trimming removed 3 bases from V and 0 bases from J; junction bases left unmatched: 4. Germline CDR1 is SGHRS and CDR2 is YFSETQ.

The chain links TRBV19 to TRBJ1-4; a possible D gene is TRBD1 (6 bases). This CDR3 is 13 amino acids long. V lost 3 bases and J lost 8, with 10 bases in between. Germline V gene data show CDR1 as LNHDA and CDR2 as SQIVND (reference sequence). The CDR3, as DNA: TGTGCCAGTAGTATCGACAGGCAAGAAAAACTGTTTTTT. Amino acid sequence: CASSIDRQEKLFF.

V and J are TRBV28 and TRBJ1-1, with no clear D. The CDR3 sequence is 12 residues long. V gave up 7 bases and J gave up 7 bases, with 13 bases separating them. Germline CDR1 MDHEN, CDR2 SYDVKM. CDR3 nucleotide sequence: TGTGCCAGCACCCTCCGAACGGGTGAAGCTTTCTTT. The encoded protein is CASTLRTGEAFF.

The CDR3 here is CASSGGTGFQPQHF. For the CDR3, the DNA is TGCGCCAGCAGTGGCGGGACAGGGTTTCAGCCCCAGCATTTT. J is TRBJ1-5 and V is TRBV10-2; 9 nucleotides match TRBD1. This CDR3 has 14 residues. Germline assignment: CDR1 WSHSY and CDR2 SAAADI. V shed 4 bases and J 6 bases; nucleotides not matched to a gene: 4.

The chain is built from TRBV4-1 and TRBJ2-3, with TRBD2 matching over 11 bases. The CDR3 totals 18 residues. Looked up from germline, CDR1 is MGHRA and CDR2 is YSYEKL. Losses at the gene ends were 1 base for V and 3 bases for J; bases not matched to a gene: 9. CDR3 sequence (DNA): TGCGCCAGCAGCCAAGTGGCTAGCGGGAGGTCTAGTACAGATACGCAGTATTTT. It is translated as CASSQVASGRSSTDTQYF.

This clone appeared a few times. The chain employs TRBV28 and TRBJ1-2; D is perhaps TRBD1 (5 bases). The V and J ends lost 5 bases and 4 bases respectively, with 14 bases between them. Germline V gene sequence: CDR1 MDHEN, CDR2 SYDVKM. The CDR3 is 14 residues long. The CDR3 DNA follows: TGTGCCAGCAGTCCGAAGGGGTCTATCTATGGCTACACCTTC. It encodes CASSPKGSIYGYTF.

The gene calls are TRBV4-1 and TRBJ2-3; D ambiguous. Trimming shortened V by 0 bases and J by 0 bases, and 4 bases separated the two germline ends. The CDR3 extends over 14 amino acids. Germline CDR1 is MGHRA and CDR2 is YSYEKL. The CDR3 region is CASSQETSTDTQYF. DNA for the CDR3: TGCGCCAGCAGCCAAGAGACTAGCACAGATACGCAGTATTTT.

The genes are TRBV5-1 and TRBJ2-5; 11 nucleotides line up with TRBD2. The CDR3 covers 15 residues. CDR1 is SGHRS, CDR2 YFSETQ, per germline. The ends lost 4 bases at V and 3 bases at J; junction bases unmatched: 5. This chain's CDR3 is CASSTDSGGEETQYF. The CDR3 bases are TGCGCCAGCAGCACGGATAGCGGGGGGGAAGAGACCCAGTACTTC.

The chain carries TRBV7-2 and TRBJ2-4; 10 positions agree with TRBD2. The CDR3 has 14 amino acids. V lost 5 bases and J lost 6; bases outside the gene matches: 4. In germline, CDR1 is SGHTA, CDR2 FQGNSA. The CDR3 DNA reads TGTGCCAGCAGCACCCAGCGGGGGGGAAACATTCAGTACTTC. Protein product: CASSTQRGGNIQYF.